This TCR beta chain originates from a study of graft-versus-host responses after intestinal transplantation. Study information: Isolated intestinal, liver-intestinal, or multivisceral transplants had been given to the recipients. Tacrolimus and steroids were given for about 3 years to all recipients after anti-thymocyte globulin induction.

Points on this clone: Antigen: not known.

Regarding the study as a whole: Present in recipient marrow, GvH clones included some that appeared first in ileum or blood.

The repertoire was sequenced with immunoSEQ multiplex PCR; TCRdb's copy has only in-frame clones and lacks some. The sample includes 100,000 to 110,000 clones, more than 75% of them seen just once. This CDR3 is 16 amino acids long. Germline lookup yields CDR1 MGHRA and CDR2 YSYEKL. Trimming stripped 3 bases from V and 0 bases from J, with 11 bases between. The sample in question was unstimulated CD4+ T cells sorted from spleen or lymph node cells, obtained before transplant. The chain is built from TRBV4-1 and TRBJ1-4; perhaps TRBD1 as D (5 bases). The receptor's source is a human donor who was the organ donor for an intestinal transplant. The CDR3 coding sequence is TGCGCCAGCAGCCACCGGGACGGTGCAACTAATGAAAAACTGTTTTTT. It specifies CASSHRDGATNEKLFF.